One and the same sample provided the 13 T cell receptor beta chains below, sequenced in a study of shared clonotypes between healthy human individuals. Naive CD8 cells comprised CD45RO-negative, CCR7-positively selected cells, excluding terminally differentiated effector memory CD45RA+ cells. The repertoire was sequenced with immunoSEQ multiplex PCR; TCRdb's copy has only in-frame clones and lacks some. The sample carries about 2.1 million clones, approximately 92% recorded once. Sequencing was performed on naive CD8+ T cells from PBMCs. These receptors all stem from a man aged 18 to 29 in good health. Some clones in this sample may be carry-over from other donors' samples.

The chain uses TRBV19 and TRBJ2-1; the match to TRBD2 covers 7 bases. This CDR3 region has 14 residues. Germline CDR1 LNHDA, CDR2 SQIVND (reference sequence). V lost 6 bases, J lost 3 bases, and 5 bases stayed unmatched. The CDR3 is CASREGTIYNEQFF. The CDR3 DNA is TGTGCCAGTAGAGAAGGGACTATCTACAATGAGCAGTTCTTC. The full variable domain, in which reference TRBV19 and TRBJ2-1 provide the parts outside the CDR3, is DGGITQSPKYLFRKEGQNVTLSCEQNLNHDAMYWYRQDPGQGLRLIYYSQIVNDFQKGDIAEGYSVSREKKESFPLTVTSAQKNPTAFYLCASREGTIYNEQFFGPGTRLTVL.

The chain recombines TRBV2 with TRBJ1-1; D uncertain. CDR1 and CDR2 (germline): SNHLY, FYNNEI. The V gene lost 6 bases and the J gene lost 7 bases, with 12 bases spanning the gap. The CDR3 covers 12 residues. The CDR3 spells CASSNDEIEAFF. The CDR3 DNA reads as TGTGCCAGCAGCAACGACGAAATTGAAGCTTTCTTT.

The rearrangement links TRBV11-2 to TRBJ2-1; D call uncertain. Trimming removed 0 bases at V and 4 bases at J, with 10 bases between. CDR1 and CDR2 (germline): SGHAT, FQNNGV. The CDR3 covers 15 residues. The CDR3 protein is CASSLEAQEYNEQFF. CDR3 sequence (DNA): TGTGCCAGCAGCTTAGAGGCTCAGGAGTACAATGAGCAGTTCTTC. Full variable domain (rest looked up from reference TRBV11-2 and TRBJ2-1): EAGVAQSPRYKIIEKRQSVAFWCNPISGHATLYWYQQILGQGPKLLIQFQNNGVVDDSQLPKDRFSAERLKGVDSTLKIQPAKLEDSAVYLCASSLEAQEYNEQFFGPGTRLTVL.

The chain couples TRBV6-6 to TRBJ1-5; 9 bases map to TRBD1. From germline, CDR1 is MNHNY and CDR2 SVGAGI (reference sequence). The length of the CDR3 is 14 residues. Germline trimming cut 4 bases from V and 6 bases from J; bases unmatched to any gene: 4. The CDR3 here is CASSSTGGGQPQHF. The CDR3 nucleotides read TGTGCCAGCAGTTCGACAGGGGGTGGTCAGCCCCAGCATTTT.

The chain is built from TRBV29-1 and TRBJ2-1; 11 bases agree with TRBD2. With V trimmed by 5 bases and J by 7 bases, 7 bases remained unmatched. The CDR3 length is 14 residues. CDR1 and CDR2 (germline): SQVTM, ANQGSEA. As DNA, the CDR3 is TGCAGCGTTAAGACTAGCGGGACGGGAAATGAGCAGTTCTTC. It codes for CSVKTSGTGNEQFF.

On this clone itself: This sample also contains other DNA sequences that code for the same CDR3. The rearrangement joins TRBV27 to TRBJ1-5, with 8 nucleotides matching TRBD1. CDR3 length: 14 amino acids. The V gene's germline CDR1 is MNHEY and CDR2 SMNVEV (reference sequence). The junction had 1 base not matched to a gene; V was cut back by 5 bases and J by 1 base. The CDR3 reads CASSTGGSNQPQHF. For the CDR3, the DNA is TGTGCCAGCAGTACAGGGGGGAGCAATCAGCCCCAGCATTTT.

The chain links TRBV2 to TRBJ2-7; D gene ambiguous. V gave up 3 bases and J gave up 7 bases, with 16 bases separating them. Germline V lookup: CDR1 SNHLY, CDR2 FYNNEI. The CDR3 sequence is 14 residues long. The CDR3 protein is CASSERLLSGEQYF. The CDR3, as DNA: TGTGCCAGCAGTGAGCGACTCCTGTCCGGTGAGCAGTACTTC.

The rearrangement links TRBV5-1 to TRBJ1-4, with TRBD1 matching 7 bases. V was pared by 3 bases and J by 2 bases, with 4 bases of the junction left unmatched. The germline gives CDR1 SGHRS, CDR2 YFSETQ. The CDR3 loop spans 15 amino acids. The CDR3 loop reads CASSYRGRTNEKLFF. CDR3 DNA: TGCGCCAGCAGCTACAGGGGAAGGACTAATGAAAAACTGTTTTTT.

V usage is TRBV13 and J usage is TRBJ2-7; TRBD2 might be the D (6 bases). V was shortened by 3 bases and J by 0 bases, with 15 bases between the two germline ends. The CDR3 is made up of 16 amino acids. Germline CDR1 PRHDT, CDR2 FYEKMQ (reference sequence). CDR3 loop: CASSFSSGQSSYEQYF. For the CDR3, the DNA is TGTGCCAGCAGCTTTAGTAGCGGCCAGAGCTCCTACGAGCAGTACTTC.

A note on this clone: Additional DNA sequences in this sample encode the identical CDR3. The DNA of the CDR3 is TGTGCCAGCAGCTTGGTGGGATACAATGAGCAGTTCTTC. It yields the protein CASSLVGYNEQFF. The chain combines TRBV5-4 with TRBJ2-1; no definite D call. From germline, CDR1 is SGHNT and CDR2 YYREEE (reference sequence). The CDR3 has 13 residues. V lost 0 bases and J 4 bases, leaving 5 bases between the germline ends.

V gene TRBV28 combines with J gene TRBJ2-5; D perhaps matches TRBD2 (6 bases). CDR3 length: 15 residues. The germline gives CDR1 MDHEN, CDR2 SYDVKM. V lost 6 bases to trimming and J lost 5 bases, with 19 bases between them. The CDR3 DNA is TGTGCCAGCAGCCCCGGGGTCGGGGCGGGGGAGACCCAGTACTTC. Its protein product is CASSPGVGAGETQYF. The full variable domain, rest sourced from reference TRBV28 and TRBJ2-5, is DVKVTQSSRYLVKRTGEKVFLECVQDMDHENMFWYRQDPGLGLRLIYFSYDVKMKEKGDIPEGYSVSREKKERFSLILESASTNQTSMYLCASSPGVGAGETQYFGPGTRLLVL.

The rearrangement joins TRBV28 to TRBJ2-5; D uncertain. The germline V gene encodes CDR1 MDHEN and CDR2 SYDVKM. V lost 5 bases to trimming and J lost 0 bases, with 10 bases between them. The CDR3 runs to 14 residues. The CDR3 DNA sequence: TGTGCCAGCAGTATGGACCCGAACCAAGAGACCCAGTACTTC. It is translated as CASSMDPNQETQYF.

This chain connects TRBV9 to TRBJ2-7; 8 bases fit TRBD1. Germline loops: CDR1 SGDLS, CDR2 YYNGEE. There are 15 residues in the CDR3. The V segment lost 3 bases and the J segment 4 bases; nucleotides outside the gene matches: 9. CDR3 protein: CASSGRTGSLYEQYF. CDR3 DNA sequence: TGTGCCAGCAGCGGCCGGACAGGGAGCCTTTACGAGCAGTACTTC.